The 16 T cell receptor beta chains given below trace back to one sample, sequenced in a study of STAT5B mutations in CD4+ large granular lymphocyte leukemia (dated by TCRdb to between 2021 and 2024). Libraries were prepared through the immunoSEQ multiplex PCR assay. The table was pulled from immuneACCESS by TCRdb, which kept in-frame rearrangements only. Such tables lose some clones; where checked, under half of the loss comes from unresolved V genes, and the rest has no known cause. This sample is represented by approximately 41,000 clones; 85% of them were singletons. The ten largest clones take up around 1.2% of the sample. The sequencing sample was made of CD4+ T cells from blood buffy coats. These receptor sequences come from a human donor in good health.

The rearrangement uses TRBV10-3 and TRBJ1-5; D gene uncertain. With 2 bases removed from V and 1 base from J, the gap between germline ends came to 6 bases. Germline V gene data show CDR1 as ENHRY and CDR2 as SYGVKD. This CDR3 contains 14 residues. CDR3 amino acids: CAISERPSNQPQHF. Written as DNA, the CDR3 is TGTGCCATCAGTGAGAGGCCGAGCAATCAGCCCCAGCATTTT.

The V and J genes are TRBV6-1 and TRBJ1-1; D ambiguous. This CDR3 spans 14 amino acids. The germline gives CDR1 MNHNS, CDR2 SASEGT. With 7 bases removed from V and 3 bases from J, the gap between germline ends came to 15 bases. CDR3 residues: CASTPSRVHTEAFF. Written as DNA, the CDR3 is TGTGCCAGCACTCCTAGCCGGGTTCACACTGAAGCTTTCTTT.

The chain employs TRBV5-1 and TRBJ2-2; 7 bases map to TRBD2. With V trimmed by 7 bases and J by 1 base, 7 bases remained unmatched. Per germline, CDR1 SGHRS and CDR2 YFSETQ. This CDR3 has 15 amino acids. CDR3 in amino acids: CASGISGENTGELFF. Written as DNA, the CDR3 is TGCGCCAGCGGTATCAGCGGGGAGAACACCGGGGAGCTGTTTTTT.

This clone was recorded a few times. V gene TRBV30 combines with J gene TRBJ1-1; D gene unclear. Deletions cut 2 bases from V and 1 base from J, with 8 bases between. CDR3 length: 13 residues. Germline V gene data show CDR1 as GTSNPN and CDR2 as SVGIG (reference sequence). The CDR3 sequence is CAWSKSENTEAFF. In DNA form, the CDR3 reads TGTGCCTGGAGTAAGAGTGAGAACACTGAAGCTTTCTTT.

The chain employs TRBV7-8 and TRBJ1-3, with 7 bases that match TRBD1. Germline-derived CDR1 and CDR2 are SGHVS and FQNEAQ. The trim removed 4 bases at V and 2 bases at J, leaving 8 bases unmatched. The CDR3 has 16 residues. CDR3 DNA: TGTGCCAGCAGCTATGGGACAGTCGGTGCTGGAAACACCATATATTTT. Its translation: CASSYGTVGAGNTIYF.

This clone was detected once. The genes are TRBV6-4 and TRBJ2-1; 11 bases align to TRBD2. V lost 6 bases to trimming and J lost 9 bases; unmatched junction nucleotides: 10. The germline V gene has CDR1 MRHNA and CDR2 SNTAGT. The CDR3 has 15 amino acids. CDR3 sequence reads: CASSRTIAGGTEQFF. CDR3 bases: TGTGCCAGCAGCCGCACGATAGCGGGGGGGACTGAGCAGTTCTTC.

The chain joins TRBV25-1 to TRBJ2-7, with a tentative D call TRBD1 (6 bases). Germline assignment: CDR1 MGHDK and CDR2 SYGVNS. Trimming took off 4 bases at V and 0 bases at J, with 13 bases between the two ends. The CDR3 runs to 15 residues. The CDR3 DNA follows: TGTGCCAGCAGTGCCCCAGGGGAACCCTCCTACGAGCAGTACTTC. Amino acids: CASSAPGEPSYEQYF.

The V and J genes are TRBV12-5 and TRBJ1-2; D perhaps matches TRBD1 (6 bases). This CDR3 region has 17 residues. V dropped 0 bases and J dropped 8 bases, with 22 bases sitting between them. Germline CDR1 LGHNT, CDR2 FRNRAP. This CDR3 reads CASGLVPGAGLRNGYTF. CDR3 DNA: TGTGCTAGTGGTTTGGTTCCGGGGGCGGGCTTGCGTAACGGCTACACCTTC.

V and J are TRBV29-1 and TRBJ2-5, with unresolved D. The CDR3 loop spans 12 amino acids. V lost 5 bases, J lost 0 bases, and 7 bases lay in between. Per the germline V gene, CDR1 is SQVTM and CDR2 is ANQGSEA. The chain's CDR3 is CSVSRNQETQYF. The CDR3 DNA reads as TGCAGCGTTTCTAGAAACCAAGAGACCCAGTACTTC.

The CDR3 region has the DNA TGTGCCAGCAGCTTAGTAGGCGGAAACTCTGGAAACACCATATATTTT. Its protein product is CASSLVGGNSGNTIYF. The chain carries TRBV7-2 and TRBJ1-3; no reliable D call. The CDR3 sequence is 16 residues long. Germline V gene lookup returns CDR1 SGHTA and CDR2 FQGNSA. V was shortened by 1 base and J by 0 bases, with 10 bases between the two germline ends.

This chain links TRBV11-3 with TRBJ2-2, with 10 nucleotides matching TRBD2. The CDR3 consists of 15 residues. CDR1 SGHNT and CDR2 YENEEA come from the germline V gene. The J segment lost 4 bases and the V segment lost 5 bases, leaving 4 bases of the junction unmatched. The CDR3 nucleotides are TGTGCCAGCAGCCAGATAGCGGGAGGCACCGGGGAGCTGTTTTTT. Encoded protein: CASSQIAGGTGELFF.

The CDR3 bases are TGTGCCAGCAGCATACGGACTTCCGGGAACGGGGAGCTGTTTTTT. Translation gives CASSIRTSGNGELFF. This rearrangement joins TRBV9 to TRBJ2-2; D possibly corresponds to TRBD2 (5 bases). The CDR3 runs 15 residues. Germline V CDR1 and CDR2: SGDLS, YYNGEE. V was cut by 4 bases and J by 7 bases, with 17 bases left in between.

This clone turned up a few times. The J gene is TRBJ1-2, the V gene TRBV5-6, with TRBD1 identical over 10 bases. The CDR3 runs to 15 residues. The V and J ends lost 4 bases and 2 bases, in that order; junction bases with no gene match: 5. CDR1 and CDR2 (germline): SGHDT, YYEEEE. For the CDR3, the DNA is TGTGCCAGCAGCCCAACGGGACAGGGGAACTATGGCTACACCTTC. Amino acids: CASSPTGQGNYGYTF.

This sequence joins TRBV6-5 and TRBJ2-7; TRBD1 matches 8 bases. The CDR3 has 14 amino acids. The ends lost 4 bases at V and 1 base at J; junction bases unmatched: 3. Germline V lookup: CDR1 MNHEY, CDR2 SVGAGI. CDR3 sequence: CASSFGQGSYEQYF. In DNA, the CDR3 is TGTGCCAGCAGTTTCGGACAGGGATCCTACGAGCAGTACTTC.

The rearrangement uses TRBV9 and TRBJ2-3; 10 bases are shared with TRBD2. Germline CDR1 and CDR2: SGDLS and YYNGEE. Trimming at V came to 2 bases and at J to 0 bases, leaving 6 bases not matched to a gene. CDR3 length: 17 amino acids. The CDR3 here is CASSVLGTSDSTDTQYF. The CDR3 coding sequence is TGTGCCAGCAGCGTCCTTGGGACTAGCGACAGCACAGATACGCAGTATTTT.

The chain's CDR3 is CASSPGTGFLEQYF. The DNA for the CDR3 is TGTGCCAGCAGCCCCGGGACAGGGTTTCTCGAGCAGTACTTC. The chain joins TRBV28 to TRBJ2-7, with 9 bases fitting TRBD1. This CDR3 has 14 amino acids. V dropped 6 bases and J dropped 6; count of bases not matched to a gene: 9. Germline lookup yields CDR1 MDHEN and CDR2 SYDVKM. The entire variable domain, with the rest obtained from reference TRBV28 and TRBJ2-7, is as follows: DVKVTQSSRYLVKRTGEKVFLECVQDMDHENMFWYRQDPGLGLRLIYFSYDVKMKEKGDIPEGYSVSREKKERFSLILESASTNQTSMYLCASSPGTGFLEQYFGPGTRLTVT.